The 29 T cell receptor beta chains given below trace back to one sample, sequenced in a study of identical twins (dated by TCRdb to 2016 to 2018). Receptor amplification or capture employed 5' RACE. The sequencer listed for this sample is Illumina HiSeq 2000. TCRdb passed the public sequencing reads through fastp at Q25 and MiXCR, retaining productive beta sequences. CDR3 protein sequences are deduplicated, and each keeps its most common genes and DNA. Within this sample are about 690,000 distinct CDR3 sequences, with 6% to 6.5% of them counted one time only. 1.5% to 2% of the sample is taken by the ten largest. The sequenced sample was naive T cells sorted from blood. Reading the label with the study, this specimen's cell subset or site is: cells isolated with a human naive T-cell isolation kit. These receptors came from a man younger than 35 in good health.

This clonotype was counted at least ten times. The DNA for the CDR3 is TGTGCCAGCAGCTTAGCGGGGACAGTCACCGGGGAGCTGTTTTTT. The encoded protein is CASSLAGTVTGELFF. The chain uses TRBV7-9 and TRBJ2-2; 7 bases fit TRBD1. The CDR3 is 15 amino acids. CDR1 and CDR2 (germline): SEHNR, FQNEAQ (reference sequence). V trimming: 0 bases; J trimming: 4 bases; junction bases outside the gene matches: 2.

The chain couples TRBV5-6 to TRBJ2-7; 10 bases agree with TRBD2. The CDR3 sequence is 16 residues long. Germline CDR1 SGHDT, CDR2 YYEEEE. V shed 4 bases, J shed 7 bases, and the junction held 14 bases outside the gene matches. In DNA, the CDR3 is TGTGCCAGCAGCCCCTTGGGGCTAGCGGGAGAGAAAGAGCAGTACTTC. Translated: CASSPLGLAGEKEQYF.

Ten or more counts support this clonotype. The junction departs from germline at one end; a sequencing error may be responsible. J is TRBJ2-1 and V is TRBV27, with TRBD2 matching 9 bases. Germline V gene data show CDR1 as MNHEY and CDR2 as SMNVEV (reference sequence). This CDR3 is built from 16 residues. CDR3 bases: TGTGCCAGCAGTCCGCGGACTAGCGTCACAACCGGGCCTCAGGTCTTC. Translating gives CASSPRTSVTTGPQVF.

This clonotype was seen more than once but under ten times. The rearrangement links TRBV7-9 to TRBJ2-2; D may be TRBD2 (6 bases). The CDR3 sequence is 12 residues long. Trimming removed 7 bases from V and 5 bases from J, with 8 bases in between. CDR1 is SEHNR, CDR2 FQNEAQ, per germline (reference sequence). In nucleotides, the CDR3 is TGTGCCAGCAATGCGGGGACCGGGGAGCTGTTTTTT. Its protein is CASNAGTGELFF.

This clonotype was seen a few times. This chain uses TRBV6-5 with TRBJ2-3; TRBD2 might be the D (6 bases). CDR3 size: 14 residues. Germline assignment: CDR1 MNHEY and CDR2 SVGAGI. V was trimmed by 5 bases and J by 5 bases, leaving 14 bases between them. For the CDR3, the DNA is TGTGCCAGCAGTCTACGGGACGGGGGAGATACGCAGTATTTT. This translates into CASSLRDGGDTQYF.

This clonotype was counted many times. The chain uses TRBV7-3 and TRBJ2-3; D is perhaps TRBD2 (5 bases). CDR3 length equals 13 residues. CDR1 is SGHTA and CDR2 is FQGTGA in the germline V gene. Trimming stripped 5 bases from V and 2 bases from J, with 8 bases between. CDR3 sequence (DNA): TGTGCCAGCAGCGCCGGGGACACAGATACGCAGTATTTT. It is translated as CASSAGDTDTQYF. The entire variable domain, with the rest obtained from reference TRBV7-3 and TRBJ2-3, is as follows: GAGVSQTPSNKVTEKGKYVELRCDPISGHTALYWYRQSLGQGPEFLIYFQGTGAADDSGLPNDRFFAVRPEGSVSTLKIQRTERGDSAVYLCASSAGDTDTQYFGPGTRLTVL.

This clonotype has ten or more counts. This chain connects TRBV10-3 to TRBJ2-3; D is uncertain. The CDR3 has 13 amino acids. In germline, CDR1 is ENHRY, CDR2 SYGVKD. Deletions cut 8 bases from V and 2 bases from J, with 11 bases between. The CDR3 loop is CAILDLVTDTQYF. The CDR3, as DNA: TGTGCCATCCTGGACCTAGTCACAGATACGCAGTATTTT.

This clonotype was detected a few times. The chain employs TRBV24-1 and TRBJ2-3; 13 nucleotides line up with TRBD2. The CDR3 totals 20 residues. The germline V gene encodes CDR1 KGHDR and CDR2 SFDVKD. The V segment lost 6 bases and the J segment 2 bases; nucleotides outside the gene matches: 16. CDR3 nucleotide sequence: TGTGCCACCAGTCCCGCCCCCGGGACTAGCGGGGCCCAACCCACAGATACGCAGTATTTT. Translation gives CATSPAPGTSGAQPTDTQYF.

This clonotype has ten or more counts. The V and J genes are TRBV6-1 and TRBJ1-3, with D tentatively TRBD1 (5 bases). This CDR3 is built from 15 residues. Germline V gene sequence: CDR1 MNHNS, CDR2 SASEGT. The ends were cut back, 7 bases at V and 0 bases at J, with 13 bases in the middle. The CDR3 DNA reads as TGTGCCAGCAACCCCTCAGGGCCCTCTGGAAACACCATATATTTT. Its translation is CASNPSGPSGNTIYF.

This clonotype was counted at least ten times. The gene calls are TRBV6-1 and TRBJ1-1; no clear D. The CDR3 is made up of 14 amino acids. Germline V gives CDR1 MNHNS, CDR2 SASEGT. Trimming shortened V by 6 bases and J by 1 base, and 12 bases separated the two germline ends. DNA for the CDR3: TGTGCCAGCAGCCCTCGGTTATCGAACACTGAAGCTTTCTTT. This gives the protein CASSPRLSNTEAFF.

This clonotype was observed at least ten times. The chain couples TRBV20-1 to TRBJ1-1, with a weak D call TRBD1 (5 bases). Deletions cut 1 base from V and 4 bases from J, with 13 bases between. Germline lookup yields CDR1 DFQATT and CDR2 SNEGSKA (reference sequence). This CDR3 is built from 14 residues. This CDR3 is CSARGRAVGTEAFF. CDR3 in DNA: TGCAGTGCTAGAGGCAGGGCCGTAGGCACTGAAGCTTTCTTT.

This chain connects TRBV6-5 to TRBJ2-7; TRBD2 aligns across 8 bases. The CDR3 contains 14 residues. The trim removed 4 bases at V and 0 bases at J, leaving 2 bases unmatched. Looked up from germline, CDR1 is MNHEY and CDR2 is SVGAGI. The CDR3 DNA is TGTGCCAGCAGTTCGCGGGAGGACTCCTACGAGCAGTACTTC. This translates into CASSSREDSYEQYF.

This clonotype was detected ten times or more. The chain couples TRBV13 to TRBJ2-2; D perhaps matches TRBD1 (6 bases). CDR1 and CDR2 from the germline V gene are PRHDT and FYEKMQ (reference sequence). V was pared by 5 bases and J by 5 bases, with 12 bases between. The CDR3 totals 14 residues. The DNA of the CDR3 is TGTGCCAGCAGCCGGGACACCTTGACCGGGGAGCTGTTTTTT. It specifies CASSRDTLTGELFF.

The chain has TRBV9 and TRBJ2-5, with D perhaps matching TRBD2 (6 bases). Trimming pared 2 bases from V and 1 base from J, leaving 12 bases between. Germline V gene lookup returns CDR1 SGDLS and CDR2 YYNGEE. The CDR3 contains 15 residues. This CDR3 is CASSVRGGIQETQYF. CDR3 DNA: TGTGCCAGCAGCGTCAGAGGAGGGATCCAAGAGACCCAGTACTTC.

The gene calls are TRBV19 and TRBJ2-7, with D perhaps TRBD1 or TRBD2 (5 bases each). V shed 3 bases and J shed 1 base, with 7 bases lying between them. The CDR3 is 13 residues long. Per the germline V gene, CDR1 is LNHDA and CDR2 is SQIVND (reference sequence). DNA for the CDR3: TGTGCCAGTAGTATGGGGGTATCCTACGAGCAGTACGTC. This gives the protein CASSMGVSYEQYV.

The gene calls are TRBV20-1 and TRBJ2-5; D is unclear. This CDR3 contains 10 residues. Germline assignment: CDR1 DFQATT and CDR2 SNEGSKA (reference sequence). Trimming removed 4 bases at V and 4 bases at J, with 4 bases between. The CDR3 region is CSAKLETQYF. The DNA of the CDR3 is TGCAGTGCTAAACTAGAGACCCAGTACTTC.

The chain couples TRBV6-5 to TRBJ1-1; D is unresolved. Germline CDR1 MNHEY, CDR2 SVGAGI. Trimming cost V 2 bases and J 1 base, with 8 bases left between them. This CDR3 region has 14 residues. The CDR3 nucleotides read TGTGCCAGCAGTTACCTCTCGGCGAACACTGAAGCTTTCTTT. This translates into CASSYLSANTEAFF.

This clonotype was recorded only once. J is TRBJ2-3 and V is TRBV20-1, with D possibly matching TRBD2 (5 bases). The CDR3 totals 14 residues. V was clipped by 4 bases and J by 4 bases, with 15 bases between them. Germline V CDR1 and CDR2: DFQATT, SNEGSKA (reference sequence). CDR3 sequence (DNA): TGCAGTGCTACACTCCGGGAAGGTGCAGATACGCAGTATTTT. Its protein is CSATLREGADTQYF.

The sample holds many counts of this clonotype. The chain uses TRBV29-1 and TRBJ2-5; TRBD2 matches 8 bases. CDR3 length: 13 amino acids. J lost 5 bases, V lost 5 bases, and 7 bases had no gene match. Germline V CDR1 and CDR2: SQVTM, ANQGSEA. Written as DNA, the CDR3 is TGCAGCGTTCGAGGACTAGCATTGGAGACCCAGTACTTC. Protein: CSVRGLALETQYF.

This clonotype has a count of ten or more. J is TRBJ2-1 and V is TRBV5-1; 10 bases are a match to TRBD2. Germline V gene lookup returns CDR1 SGHRS and CDR2 YFSETQ. The CDR3 is 16 residues long. J gave up 0 bases and V 3 bases, and 3 bases lay outside the gene matches. CDR3 DNA: TGCGCCAGCAGCTGGGCTAGCGGGAGCTCCTACAATGAGCAGTTCTTC. This encodes CASSWASGSSYNEQFF.

This clonotype showed up just a few times. CDR3 region: CASSYSWDIFDEQFF. The CDR3 DNA follows: TGTGCCAGCAGTTACTCGTGGGATATTTTCGATGAGCAGTTCTTC. This sequence joins TRBV6-5 and TRBJ2-1, with unresolved D. The CDR3 has 15 residues. From germline, CDR1 is MNHEY and CDR2 SVGAGI. V was pared by 0 bases and J by 8 bases, with 14 bases between.

V is TRBV6-5 and J is TRBJ2-7, with D tentatively TRBD1 (6 bases). Germline values: CDR1 MNHEY, CDR2 SVGAGI. The V and J ends lost 2 bases and 6 bases respectively, with 14 bases between them. The CDR3 extends over 14 amino acids. CDR3 loop: CASSYGLGAVEQYF. In DNA form, the CDR3 reads TGTGCCAGCAGTTACGGTTTGGGGGCGGTCGAGCAGTACTTC.

This clonotype was counted a few times. This rearrangement joins TRBV6-2 or TRBV6-3 to TRBJ1-1; D is perhaps TRBD1 (5 bases). CDR3 length equals 15 residues. Deletions cut 2 bases from V and 0 bases from J, with 10 bases between. The germline V gene has CDR1 MNHEY and CDR2 SVGEGT. CDR3 DNA: TGTGCCAGCAGTTACCGGGGACCCATGAACACTGAAGCTTTCTTT. Its protein product is CASSYRGPMNTEAFF.

Details on this clonotype: A much larger clone differs from this one at a single base, so this may be a read error. The CDR3 does not close with the conserved phenylalanine or tryptophan, likely indicating a read error. CDR3 nucleotides: TGTGCCAGCAGTTTGGTCGACAGGGGCTATGGCTACACCTTG. Translated: CASSLVDRGYGYTL. V gene TRBV12-3 or TRBV12-4 combines with J gene TRBJ1-2; 8 bases are a match to TRBD1. This CDR3 region has 14 residues. The V gene end was trimmed by 3 bases and the J gene end by 4 bases; junction bases not matched to a gene: 4.

This clonotype was detected only a few times. This chain joins TRBV5-1 and TRBJ2-1; 7 nucleotides align to TRBD2. This CDR3 comprises 15 residues. Unmatched junction bases numbered 6, after V lost 3 bases and J lost 3 bases. CDR1 and CDR2 from the germline V gene are SGHRS and YFSETQ. The CDR3 is CASSWRESYYNEQFF. CDR3 sequence (DNA): TGCGCCAGCAGCTGGCGGGAGTCGTACTACAATGAGCAGTTCTTC.

This clonotype was found a few times. This chain joins TRBV28 and TRBJ1-5; D possibly corresponds to TRBD1 (6 bases). Between the trimmed V and J ends, which lost 8 bases and 0 bases, there was a span of 11 bases. Germline CDR1 and CDR2: MDHEN and SYDVKM. This CDR3 spans 14 amino acids. The CDR3 region is CASRRQASNQPQHF. CDR3 coding DNA: TGTGCCAGCCGTAGACAGGCTAGCAATCAGCCCCAGCATTTT.

This chain connects TRBV5-4 to TRBJ2-7; D uncertain. Germline V gene data show CDR1 as SGHNT and CDR2 as YYREEE (reference sequence). The CDR3 is made up of 15 amino acids. V dropped 1 base and J dropped 3 bases, with 14 bases sitting between them. The CDR3 sequence: CASSLMDLPDYEQYF. In nucleotides, the CDR3 is TGTGCCAGCAGCTTGATGGACCTCCCTGACTACGAGCAGTACTTC.

At least ten counts were recorded for this clonotype. The J gene is TRBJ2-3, the V gene TRBV29-1; 7 positions match TRBD1. Germline CDR1 and CDR2: SQVTM and ANQGSEA. CDR3 length: 14 amino acids. V lost 4 bases to trimming and J lost 2 bases; unmatched junction nucleotides: 6. The CDR3 region is CSVVGTENTDTQYF. In DNA form, the CDR3 reads TGCAGCGTTGTGGGGACAGAGAACACAGATACGCAGTATTTT.

This clonotype was seen a handful of times. The chain's CDR3 is CASSQEVSGSPGYTF. CDR3 DNA sequence: TGCGCCAGCAGCCAAGAAGTGTCCGGATCCCCTGGCTACACCTTC. The chain links TRBV4-3 to TRBJ1-2, with D hard to call. CDR3 length: 15 amino acids. Trimming left V 0 bases short and J 7 bases short, with 15 bases between. From germline, CDR1 is LGHNA and CDR2 YSLEER.